This entry concerns a single T cell receptor (beta chain). The entry originates in a study of human CD4 T cells and Enterobacteriaceae. J lost 7 bases, V lost 2 bases, and 8 bases had no gene match. Germline V gene lookup returns CDR1 KGHSH and CDR2 LQKENI. The CDR3 has 15 residues. Data came from immunoSEQ multiplex PCR; TCRdb stores just in-frame clones and leaves some out. The profile covers 25,000 to 30,000 clones, with more than 80% appearing a single time and roughly 0.96% taken by the ten largest. All CD4+ cells other than CD45RA+CCR7+CD95- naive cells were sorted as memory, over 98% pure. The sample taken for sequencing was memory CD4+ T cells from blood. This receptor was taken from a human donor in good health. V gene TRBV18 combines with J gene TRBJ2-7, with 10 bases identical to TRBD2. CDR3 loop: CASSPLASGSQEQYF. DNA of the CDR3: TGTGCCAGCTCACCATTGGCTAGCGGGAGTCAAGAGCAGTACTTC.